A single sample gave rise to the 18 T cell receptor beta chains below, sequenced in a study of beta chain features in type 1 diabetes. Study-wide results and caveats: All four CD4+ subsets of Type 1 diabetes patients contained TCRB CDR3s that were moderately but significantly shorter.

The entirety of the isolated RNA underwent reverse transcription, so expressed TCRB transcripts were sequenced. Produced via immunoSEQ multiplex PCR; TCRdb's table is partial and in-frame only. The profile shows a few hundred thousand clones, around 10% of them singletons. Their cognate antigens are unknown. The sequenced sample was central memory CD4+ T cells from blood. These receptors all come from a man aged 25 to 40 with type 1 diabetes.

In its sample, this clone was seen a few times. The chain recombines TRBV5-1 with TRBJ1-2; no definite D call. The V end lost 1 base, the J end lost 4 bases, and 11 bases lay between the germline ends. Per germline, CDR1 SGHRS and CDR2 YFSETQ. The CDR3 loop spans 14 amino acids. CDR3 protein: CASSLSSAVYGYTF. CDR3 DNA: TGCGCCAGCAGCTTGTCGAGTGCCGTCTATGGCTACACCTTC. Full variable domain (rest looked up from reference TRBV5-1 and TRBJ1-2): KAGVTQTPRYLIKTRGQQVTLSCSPISGHRSVSWYQQTPGQGLQFLFEYFSETQRNKGNFPGRFSGRQFSNSRSEMNVSTLELGDSALYLCASSLSSAVYGYTFGSGTRLTVV.

The chain is built from TRBV19 and TRBJ2-5; TRBD1 matches 7 bases. The end of the DNA aligns better with TRBJ2-7, so the J call may be wrong. Germline V gives CDR1 LNHDA, CDR2 SQIVND (reference sequence). This CDR3 is 15 amino acids long. The CDR3 here is CASSVGTATSYEQYF. CDR3 in DNA: TGTGCCAGTAGTGTGGGGACAGCTACTTCCTACGAGCAGTACTTC.

This clone was seen only a few times. The V gene is TRBV10-3, the J gene TRBJ1-1; D remains unclear. The CDR3 is made up of 9 amino acids. Germline CDR1 ENHRY, CDR2 SYGVKD. V was trimmed by 4 bases and J by 11 bases, leaving 5 bases between them. CDR3 loop: CAISVRAFF. CDR3 bases: TGTGCCATCAGTGTTCGGGCTTTCTTT.

This rearrangement joins TRBV7-6 to TRBJ1-4, with 7 bases that match TRBD1. CDR1 is SGHVS, CDR2 FNYEAQ, per germline. CDR3 length equals 14 residues. V dropped 5 bases and J dropped 8; count of bases not matched to a gene: 8. CDR3 sequence (DNA): TGTGCCAGCAGCGCGACAGGGAAGGGGGAAAAACTGTTTTTT. Translation: CASSATGKGEKLFF.

This clone occurred a few times. This chain joins TRBV6-5 and TRBJ2-1; D remains unclear. Germline CDR1 MNHEY, CDR2 SVGAGI. The CDR3 length is 12 residues. The ends were cut back, 4 bases at V and 4 bases at J, with 5 bases in the middle. CDR3 protein: CASSSRYNEQFF. DNA of the CDR3: TGTGCCAGCAGTTCTAGGTACAATGAGCAGTTCTTC.

This clone came up a few times. This chain connects TRBV27 to TRBJ2-5; 11 bases map to TRBD1. The CDR3 extends over 19 amino acids. Germline V gives CDR1 MNHEY, CDR2 SMNVEV (reference sequence). V shed 6 bases, J shed 4 bases, and the junction held 19 bases outside the gene matches. For the CDR3, the DNA is TGTGCCAGCAGCGGGACAGGGGGGTTGCGGCGGGAGGGCCCAGAGACCCAGTACTTC. It translates to CASSGTGGLRREGPETQYF.

This clone was seen more than once but under ten times. J is TRBJ2-2 and V is TRBV7-2; 9 bases are shared with TRBD2. V lost 5 bases to trimming and J lost 3 bases; unmatched junction nucleotides: 10. Germline lookup yields CDR1 SGHTA and CDR2 FQGNSA. The CDR3 is made up of 17 amino acids. This chain's CDR3 is CASSQGSSGVYTGELFF. CDR3 in DNA: TGTGCCAGCAGCCAGGGGTCTAGCGGGGTGTACACCGGGGAGCTGTTTTTT.

The chain has TRBV6-5 and TRBJ1-3; D is unresolved. The CDR3 sequence is 14 residues long. V shed 4 bases and J shed 8 bases, with 15 bases lying between them. CDR1 is MNHEY and CDR2 is SVGAGI in the germline V gene. The CDR3 coding sequence is TGTGCCAGCAGTTCACGACCCCTTCGGGACACCATATATTTT. Amino acids: CASSSRPLRDTIYF.

This clone was picked up a small number of times. V usage is TRBV11-2 and J usage is TRBJ2-7; D call uncertain. V dropped 1 base and J dropped 6 bases, with 10 bases sitting between them. Germline-derived CDR1 and CDR2 are SGHAT and FQNNGV. This CDR3 contains 13 residues. The CDR3 DNA follows: TGTGCCAGCAGCTTAGCCCGAGGATCCGAGCAGTACTTC. Protein: CASSLARGSEQYF.

This clone has just a few counts. The chain uses TRBV6-6 and TRBJ2-3, with a possible D match to TRBD1 (5 bases). Germline V gives CDR1 MNHNY, CDR2 SVGAGI (reference sequence). The CDR3 extends over 13 amino acids. Trimming shortened V by 3 bases and J by 3 bases, and 7 bases separated the two germline ends. CDR3 residues: CASSYDRTDTQYF. Here the CDR3 DNA reads TGTGCCAGCAGTTATGACAGAACAGATACGCAGTATTTT.

Worth noting for this clone: A read error may produce the germline difference seen at one junction end. This chain links TRBV7-2 with TRBJ2-5; D gene uncertain. This CDR3 comprises 13 residues. Germline V gives CDR1 SGHTA, CDR2 FQGNSA. The CDR3 nucleotides are TGTGCTAGCAGCTTAGAATTCCAAGAGACCCAGTACTTC. Translated: CASSLEFQETQYF. The full variable domain, completed using reference TRBV7-2 and TRBJ2-5, is GAGVSQSPSNKVTEKGKDVELRCDPISGHTALYWYRQSLGQGLEFLIYFQGNSAPDKSGLPSDRFSAERTGGSVSTLTIQRTQQEDSAVYLCASSLEFQETQYFGPGTRLLVL.

A few counts support this clone. V gene TRBV7-6 combines with J gene TRBJ1-5; D may be TRBD1 (5 bases). Germline values: CDR1 SGHVS, CDR2 FNYEAQ. The germline V and J ends were trimmed by 1 base and 1 base, with 11 bases remaining between them. This CDR3 comprises 16 residues. CDR3 region: CASSLVGGLSNQPQHF. DNA of the CDR3: TGTGCCAGCAGCTTAGTCGGGGGTCTGAGCAATCAGCCCCAGCATTTT.

The sample holds a few counts of this clone. The chain joins TRBV7-3 to TRBJ2-5; no reliable D call. CDR1 and CDR2 from the germline V gene are SGHTA and FQGTGA. Trimming took off 0 bases at V and 3 bases at J, with 17 bases between the two ends. This CDR3 contains 17 residues. The CDR3 region is CASSLTAGIQPKETQYF. The DNA of the CDR3 is TGTGCCAGCAGCTTAACCGCTGGAATCCAGCCAAAAGAGACCCAGTACTTC.

This chain uses TRBV11-3 with TRBJ2-7; TRBD1 matches at 8 bases. CDR1 is SGHNT and CDR2 is YENEEA in the germline V gene. The CDR3 length is 16 residues. The junction had 6 bases not matched to a gene; V was cut back by 2 bases and J by 0 bases. The DNA of the CDR3 is TGTGCCAGCAGCTTACCTAGAACAGGGGGCTCCTACGAGCAGTACTTC. Protein: CASSLPRTGGSYEQYF.

This clone was seen only a few times. The J gene is TRBJ1-3, the V gene TRBV7-2; D is uncertain. Looked up from germline, CDR1 is SGHTA and CDR2 is FQGNSA. This CDR3 has 14 amino acids. V was cut by 0 bases and J by 0 bases, with 3 bases left in between. The CDR3 DNA sequence: TGTGCCAGCAGCTTAGCGAGCTCTGGAAACACCATATATTTT. Its protein product is CASSLASSGNTIYF.

This clone showed up just a few times. This sequence joins TRBV28 and TRBJ2-3, with D possibly being TRBD1 or TRBD2 (7 bases each). The CDR3 totals 15 residues. Looked up from germline, CDR1 is MDHEN and CDR2 is SYDVKM. Trimming removed 4 bases at V and 3 bases at J, with 14 bases between. CDR3 loop: CASSYPGGGTDTQYF. In DNA, the CDR3 is TGTGCCAGCAGTTACCCAGGGGGGGGAACAGATACGCAGTATTTT.

The CDR3 coding sequence is TGTGCCAGCAGCGAGCGGTTGGGGAACTATGGCTACACCTTC. Protein sequence: CASSERLGNYGYTF. The chain recombines TRBV7-8 with TRBJ1-2; no clear D. The CDR3 is 14 residues long. CDR1 SGHVS and CDR2 FQNEAQ come from the germline V gene. Trimming pared 5 bases from V and 2 bases from J, leaving 12 bases between.

The J gene is TRBJ2-5, the V gene TRBV7-3; 14 bases align to TRBD2. Germline V gene lookup returns CDR1 SGHTA and CDR2 FQGTGA. Losses at the gene ends were 5 bases for V and 5 bases for J; bases not matched to a gene: 7. This CDR3 region has 16 residues. CDR3 nucleotide sequence: TGTGCCAGCAGCCCGGGGACTAGCGGGAGTATGGAGACCCAGTACTTC. This translates into CASSPGTSGSMETQYF.